This entry features one T cell receptor beta chain sequence. The target antigen is unknown. Primed by a sample-barcoded 5' primer and a J-beta primer mix, a second PCR proceeded for 7 to 11 cycles. TCRdb used MiXCR to reprocess the 5' RACE reads, holding one entry per CDR3 protein. The table shows about 1,400,000 distinct CDR3 sequences, with approximately 40% occurring only once. This entry comes from a study of blood T cells in healthy people across ages. Germline V lookup: CDR1 MNHEY, CDR2 SMNVEV (reference sequence). This CDR3 contains 14 residues. Trimming removed 3 bases from V and 2 bases from J, with 11 bases in between. Study-wide results and caveats: Unsorted PBMCs ruled out conclusive naive versus antigen-experienced comparison. Aged donors had fewer naive CD4+ cells and lower diversity than long-lived donors.

Sequencing input: blood. J is TRBJ2-7 and V is TRBV27, with D maybe TRBD1 (6 bases). The source is a woman younger than 35 in good health. The CDR3 nucleotides are TGTGCCAGCAGTTTTCAGGGGTTCACCTACGAGCAGTACTTC. Protein: CASSFQGFTYEQYF.